The next 2 T cell receptor beta chains were all read from a single sample in a study of healthy donors' naive CD4 and CD8 T cells. TCR libraries were built from about 500 ng of total RNA by linear amplification. From the reads, TCRdb called clonotypes with MiXCR, one entry per CDR3 protein. Of 150,000 to 200,000 distinct CDR3 sequences listed, over 60% are singletons. The specimen was naive CD4+ and CD8+ T cells sorted from blood, pooled from several donors. The receptors here all came from a pool of human donors in good health; the sample pools cells from several healthy donors.

J is TRBJ2-3 and V is TRBV5-1, with D hard to call. Trimming cost V 1 base and J 5 bases, with 5 bases left between them. This CDR3 region has 12 residues. Germline assignment: CDR1 SGHRS and CDR2 YFSETQ. CDR3 loop: CASSLILDTQYF. CDR3 DNA sequence: TGCGCCAGCAGCTTGATTCTAGATACGCAGTATTTT.

This clonotype appeared a few times. The V call is TRBV27, the J call TRBJ1-1; a weak D match, TRBD1 (5 bases). This CDR3 comprises 14 residues. Germline CDR1 reads MNHEY; CDR2 reads SMNVEV (reference sequence). Trimming took off 0 bases at V and 7 bases at J, with 12 bases between the two ends. Written as DNA, the CDR3 is TGTGCCAGCAGTTTATCCCCGGGACTATATGAAGCTTTCTTT. Protein product: CASSLSPGLYEAFF.